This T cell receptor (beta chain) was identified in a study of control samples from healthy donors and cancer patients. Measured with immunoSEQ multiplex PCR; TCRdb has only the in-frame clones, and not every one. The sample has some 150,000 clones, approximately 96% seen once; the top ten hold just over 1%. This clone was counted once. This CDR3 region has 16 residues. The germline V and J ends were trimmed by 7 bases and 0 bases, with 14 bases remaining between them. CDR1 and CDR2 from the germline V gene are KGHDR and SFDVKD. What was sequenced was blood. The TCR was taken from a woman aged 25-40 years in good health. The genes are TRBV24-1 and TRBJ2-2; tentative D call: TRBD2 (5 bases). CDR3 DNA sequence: TGTGCCACCAGCCGCCCTACCGGGGCGAACACCGGGGAGCTGTTTTTT. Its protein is CATSRPTGANTGELFF.